This T cell receptor (beta chain) was identified during a study of T cell responses to AZD1222 COVID-19 vaccine. General study results and limits: The study found vaccine-associated CD4 TCRs spanning spike, dominant at 160-218 and 743-854. The donor cohort was predominantly white British with a female majority, and clonal diversity may have been underestimated.

TCRdb keeps only in-frame clones here, not all; method: immunoSEQ multiplex PCR. The sample holds 150,000 or so clones, 90% seen once. Germline V gene lookup returns CDR1 MDHEN and CDR2 SYDVKM. This CDR3 is 12 amino acids long. Between the trimmed V and J ends, which lost 1 base and 7 bases, there was a span of 5 bases. This clone was detected only once. Its specificity is not known. The sequencing used peripheral blood, collected on day 0 of AZD1222 vaccination. The chain employs TRBV28 and TRBJ1-5; D unclear. This TCR came from an adult in good health. CDR3 coding DNA: TGTGCCAGCAGTTTATCCGAACAGCCCCAGCATTTT. Its protein is CASSLSEQPQHF.